The rows below give T cell receptor beta chains drawn from one sample of a study of shared clonotypes between healthy human individuals. Some clones are missing from TCRdb's copy, which holds only in-frame ones; the method was immunoSEQ multiplex PCR. The table has some 2,500,000 clones, 92% seen once. The specimen was naive CD4+ T cells from PBMCs. The receptors stem from a man aged 18 to 29 in good health. Some clones in this sample may be carry-over from other donors' samples. The CDR3 runs from the conserved cysteine through the conserved F or W. D genes are given only for firm matches. Not every row has a clone size; where given, it reads once, few, many or a size class.

v_gene	abundance	j_gene	d_gene	CDR3aa	CDR3nt
TRBV23-1	-	TRBJ2-7	TRBD1	CASSHPHDRGEQYF	TGCGCCAGCAGTCATCCCCACGACAGGGGCGAGCAGTACTTC
TRBV7-9	-	TRBJ2-1	-	CASSPWVDEQFF	TGTGCCAGCAGCCCATGGGTCGATGAGCAGTTCTTC
TRBV9	-	TRBJ2-3	-	CASSVWSGSTDTQYF	TGTGCCAGCAGCGTCTGGAGCGGGAGCACAGATACGCAGTATTTT
TRBV6-1	-	TRBJ1-3	-	CASSLQDSGNTIYF	TGTGCCAGCAGCTTACAGGACTCTGGAAACACCATATATTTT
TRBV7-3	-	TRBJ2-6	TRBD1	CASSRDRAGANVLTF	TGTGCCAGCAGCCGGGACAGGGCTGGGGCCAACGTCCTGACTTTC
TRBV28	-	TRBJ2-4	-	CAIVSDKNIQYF	TGTGCCATTGTCTCGGACAAAAACATTCAGTACTTC
TRBV29-1	-	TRBJ1-1	-	CSAARAPRGDTEAFF	TGCAGCGCTGCGCGTGCCCCACGAGGAGACACTGAAGCTTTCTTT
TRBV28	-	TRBJ2-3	TRBD2	CATGRAADTQYF	TGTGCCACAGGGAGGGCCGCAGATACGCAGTATTTT
TRBV4-1	once	TRBJ2-7	-	CASSHNEGDRTYEQYF	TGCGCCAGCAGCCATAATGAAGGAGACCGAACCTACGAGCAGTACTTC
TRBV4-1	few	TRBJ1-2	-	CASSQGWGNYGYTF	TGCGCCAGCAGCCAAGGATGGGGCAACTATGGCTACACCTTC
TRBV7-8	-	TRBJ1-4	TRBD1	CASSKGDRGTNEKLFF	TGTGCCAGCAGCAAGGGGGACAGGGGGACTAATGAAAAACTGTTTTTT
TRBV6-5	-	TRBJ1-3	-	CASSRLAGRGNTIYF	TGTGCCAGCAGCCGACTCGCGGGGAGGGGAAACACCATATATTTT
TRBV9	-	TRBJ2-7	-	CASSVGTEDYEQYF	TGTGCCAGCAGCGTAGGAACGGAGGACTACGAGCAGTACTTC
TRBV6-1	-	TRBJ1-5	-	CASSEAGRNQPQHF	TGTGCCAGCAGTGAAGCCGGGCGGAATCAGCCCCAGCATTTT